The 9 T cell receptor beta chains reported below all come from one sample, sequenced in a study of regulatory T cells in long-lasting Graves disease. The authors built TCR beta libraries using iRepertoire HTBI primers and Arm-PCR of CDR3 regions. MiXCR, applied by TCRdb to the multiplex PCR reads, yields one record per CDR3 protein. There are about 440,000 distinct CDR3 sequences in the sample; approximately 15% occur only once, and 15% to 20% lies in the top ten. The time point denotes: newly diagnosed GD, antithyroid drugs for less than 3 months. RNA extracted from PBMCs served as the sequencing template. This same sample was also part of a study on T cells in Graves' hyperthyroidism and ophthalmopathy.

This specimen consisted of peripheral blood mononuclear cells (PBMCs), obtained at new diagnosis, from a patient treated with antithyroid drugs. These TCRs come from a woman aged 30 to 39 with Graves disease.

This clonotype has a count of ten or more. The chain carries TRBV7-2 and TRBJ2-3, with 8 positions matching TRBD1. The CDR3 is made up of 14 amino acids. Losses at the gene ends were 7 bases for V and 8 bases for J; bases not matched to a gene: 11. Germline V lookup: CDR1 SGHTA, CDR2 FQGNSA. The CDR3 is CASIKQGVMGTQYF. The DNA for the CDR3 is TGTGCCAGCATCAAACAGGGGGTTATGGGTACGCAGTATTTT.

This clonotype was counted at least ten times. This rearrangement joins TRBV28 to TRBJ2-6; 8 bases are a match to TRBD1. The CDR3 runs 17 residues. Trimming at V came to 3 bases and at J to 0 bases, leaving 4 bases not matched to a gene. The germline V gene has CDR1 MDHEN and CDR2 SYDVKM. The CDR3 bases are TGTGCCAGCAGTTTCGGGACAGGCCTCTCTGGGGCCAACGTCCTGACTTTC. Protein sequence: CASSFGTGLSGANVLTF. The entire variable domain, with the rest obtained from reference TRBV28 and TRBJ2-6, is as follows: DVKVTQSSRYLVKRTGEKVFLECVQDMDHENMFWYRQDPGLGLRLIYFSYDVKMKEKGDIPEGYSVSREKKERFSLILESASTNQTSMYLCASSFGTGLSGANVLTFGAGSRLTVL.

This clonotype was detected many times. CDR3 in DNA: TGTGCCAGCACCCTGTGGGGAGCTGGAAACACCATATATTTT. Its protein product is CASTLWGAGNTIYF. The chain links TRBV12-3 or TRBV12-4 to TRBJ1-3, with D hard to call. V lost 7 bases, J lost 2 bases, and 12 bases lay in between. This CDR3 contains 14 residues.

The CDR3 nucleotides are TGCGCCAGCAGCCAAGAACCTAGTATAATGACAGATACGCAGTATTTT. This sequence encodes CASSQEPSIMTDTQYF. The rearrangement joins TRBV4-1 to TRBJ2-3; D not resolved. The ends were cut back, 0 bases at V and 3 bases at J, with 13 bases in the middle. The CDR3 loop spans 16 amino acids. The germline V gene encodes CDR1 MGHRA and CDR2 YSYEKL.

V usage is TRBV6-5 and J usage is TRBJ1-2; 9 positions agree with TRBD1. V shed 2 bases and J 4 bases; nucleotides not matched to a gene: 2. CDR1 and CDR2 from the germline V gene are MNHEY and SVGAGI. The CDR3 has 14 residues. CDR3 residues: CASSYTTGGYGYTF. The CDR3 DNA follows: TGTGCCAGCAGTTACACGACAGGGGGCTATGGCTACACCTTC.

The rearrangement links TRBV3-1 to TRBJ2-2, with a tentative D call TRBD1 (6 bases). V lost 0 bases to trimming and J lost 4 bases, with 9 bases between them. Germline CDR1 is LGHDT and CDR2 is YNNKEL (reference sequence). There are 15 residues in the CDR3. The CDR3 region is CASSQERGSTGELFF. The CDR3 DNA reads TGTGCCAGCAGCCAAGAGAGGGGGAGCACCGGGGAGCTGTTTTTT.

This clonotype was picked up many times. The chain is built from TRBV7-8 and TRBJ2-7, with D possibly TRBD2 on 6 matching bases. Germline CDR1 and CDR2: SGHVS and FQNEAQ. The CDR3 consists of 15 residues. V lost 8 bases, J lost 1 base, and 18 bases lay in between. CDR3: CASVKGGGSSYEQYF. Here the CDR3 DNA reads TGTGCCAGCGTTAAGGGAGGTGGGTCGTCCTACGAGCAGTACTTC. Full variable domain (outside the CDR3, taken from reference TRBV7-8 and TRBJ2-7): GAGVSQSPRYKVAKRGQDVALRCDPISGHVSLFWYQQALGQGPEFLTYFQNEAQLDKSGLPSDRFFAERPEGSVSTLKIQRTQQEDSAVYLCASVKGGGSSYEQYFGPGTRLTVT.

This clonotype was counted at least ten times. This chain uses TRBV4-1 with TRBJ2-3, with D tentatively TRBD2 (6 bases). There are 15 residues in the CDR3. Germline V CDR1 and CDR2: MGHRA, YSYEKL. The V end lost 1 base, the J end lost 5 bases, and 13 bases lay between the germline ends. This chain's CDR3 is CASSQGLSGVDTQYF. DNA for the CDR3: TGCGCCAGCAGCCAAGGACTTTCGGGGGTAGATACGCAGTATTTT.

In the case of this clonotype: This clone may be a read error of a much larger clone one base away. The chain links TRBV11-2 to TRBJ1-4, with TRBD1 as a possible D gene (6 bases). The V gene's germline CDR1 is SGHAT and CDR2 FQNNGV. This CDR3 comprises 14 residues. The V end lost 4 bases, the J end lost 10 bases, and 16 bases lay between the germline ends. Written as DNA, the CDR3 is TGTGCCAGCAGCTCTGACAGGAGTCGCGCAAAACTGTTTTTT. This translates into CASSSDRSRAKLFF.